This TCR beta chain was sequenced in a study of metastatic and nonmetastatic thyroid tumors. Using MiXCR, TCRdb re-called clones from the PCR reads. The sample carries about 17,000 clones, roughly 17% recorded once. This clone was observed at least ten times. No treatment had been given to any patient before thyroid surgery. The receptor was isolated from a male donor with papillary thyroid cancer or a benign thyroid nodule (not recorded which). Some clones in this sample may be carry-over from other donors' samples. The sample consisted of blood.

CDR3 coding DNA: TGTGCCAGCTCACAAGGGGTAGCCAAAAACATTCAGTACTTC. Translating it yields CASSQGVAKNIQYF. V usage is TRBV18 and J usage is TRBJ2-4; D may be TRBD1 (5 bases). This CDR3 is 14 amino acids long. Per germline, CDR1 KGHSH and CDR2 LQKENI. V was pared by 4 bases and J by 0 bases, with 7 bases between.